What follows is one TCR beta chain and its context. As the template, RNA transcripts were used to amplify TCR beta CDR3 regions. First-round RT-PCR with HTBI primers preceded a second-round multiplex PCR. TCRdb redid the calling of the multiplex PCR reads with MiXCR, one entry per CDR3 protein. The sample yields some 750,000 distinct CDR3 sequences, 35% to 50% seen once. V was pared by 5 bases and J by 3 bases, with 17 bases between. Germline values: CDR1 MGHDK, CDR2 SYGVNS. The CDR3 has 16 amino acids. The data are from a study of Graves' ophthalmopathy and Graves' hyperthyroidism. The receptor's source is an adult man with Graves' ophthalmopathy. The specimen sequenced was peripheral blood. The V call is TRBV25-1, the J call TRBJ1-3; the D gene is possibly TRBD1 (5 bases). CDR3 nucleotide sequence: TGTGCCAGCAGTTCGAACCGGGACGTCTTTGGAAACACCATATATTTT. Amino acid sequence: CASSSNRDVFGNTIYF.